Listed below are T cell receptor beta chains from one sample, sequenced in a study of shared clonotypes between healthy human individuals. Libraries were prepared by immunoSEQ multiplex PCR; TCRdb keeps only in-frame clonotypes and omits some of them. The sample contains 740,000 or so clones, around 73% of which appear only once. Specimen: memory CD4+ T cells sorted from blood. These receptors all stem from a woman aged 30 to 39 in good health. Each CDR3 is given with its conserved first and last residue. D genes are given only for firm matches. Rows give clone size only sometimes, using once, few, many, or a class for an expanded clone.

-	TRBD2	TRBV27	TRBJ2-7	CASSPSLTTSGRARYEQYF	TGTGCCAGCAGTCCTAGCTTAACGACTAGCGGGAGGGCCCGGTACGAGCAGTACTTC
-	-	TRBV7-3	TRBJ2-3	CASSLGFTDTQYF	TGTGCCAGCAGCTTAGGGTTCACAGATACGCAGTATTTT
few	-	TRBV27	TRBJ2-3	CASTHRVGRTDTQYF	TGTGCCAGCACTCACAGGGTAGGTAGGACAGATACGCAGTATTTT
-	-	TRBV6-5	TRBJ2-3	CASSKRADTQYF	TGTGCCAGCAGCAAGAGGGCGGATACGCAGTATTTT
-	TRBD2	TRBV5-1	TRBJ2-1	CASSSNSGRDNEQFF	TGCGCCAGCAGCTCCAATAGCGGGAGAGACAATGAGCAGTTCTTC
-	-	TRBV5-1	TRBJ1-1	CASSFWGGMNTEAFF	TGCGCCAGCAGCTTTTGGGGAGGTATGAACACTGAAGCTTTCTTT
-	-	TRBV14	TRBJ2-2	CASSPPIGRGRSGELFF	TGTGCCAGCAGCCCTCCCATTGGGAGGGGGAGGTCCGGGGAGCTGTTTTTT
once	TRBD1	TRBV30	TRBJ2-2	CAWGGQGSPGELFF	TGTGCCTGGGGAGGACAGGGAAGCCCCGGGGAGCTGTTTTTT
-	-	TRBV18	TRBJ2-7	CASSPPSNSAYEQYF	TGTGCCAGCTCACCACCGTCTAACTCAGCCTACGAGCAGTACTTC
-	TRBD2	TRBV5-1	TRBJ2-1	CASSPTSGMYNEQFF	TGCGCCAGCAGCCCTACTAGCGGGATGTACAATGAGCAGTTCTTC
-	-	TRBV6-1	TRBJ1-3	CASSEAALRRSGNTIYF	TGTGCCAGCAGTGAAGCGGCTCTCCGTCGCTCTGGAAACACCATATATTTT
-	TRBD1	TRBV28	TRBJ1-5	CASRSGTVNDQPQHF	TGTGCCAGCAGGTCCGGGACAGTGAATGATCAGCCCCAGCATTTT
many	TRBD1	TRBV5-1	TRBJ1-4	CASSFDRVEEKLFF	TGCGCCAGCAGCTTTGACAGGGTGGAGGAAAAACTGTTTTTT
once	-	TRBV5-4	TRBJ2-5	CASSFNQGPETQYF	TGTGCCAGCAGCTTCAATCAGGGTCCAGAGACCCAGTACTTC
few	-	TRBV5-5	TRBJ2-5	CASSFWGKETQYF	TGTGCCAGCAGCTTTTGGGGAAAAGAGACCCAGTACTTC
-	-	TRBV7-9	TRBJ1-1	CASSPQGGANTEAFF	TGTGCCAGCAGCCCCCAGGGCGGGGCGAACACTGAAGCTTTCTTT
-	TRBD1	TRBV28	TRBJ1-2	CASSLLGTGYGYTF	TGTGCCAGCAGTTTATTGGGGACAGGCTATGGCTACACCTTC
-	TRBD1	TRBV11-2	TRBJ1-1	CASSRTGGEAFF	TGTGCCAGCAGCCGTACAGGGGGCGAAGCTTTCTTT
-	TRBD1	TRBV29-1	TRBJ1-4	CSGSQGAQGANEKLFF	TGCAGCGGGTCCCAGGGCGCCCAGGGGGCTAATGAAAAACTGTTTTTT
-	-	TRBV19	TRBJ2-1	CASSTYDGQRGEQFF	TGTGCCAGTAGTACCTATGACGGACAGCGGGGTGAGCAGTTCTTC
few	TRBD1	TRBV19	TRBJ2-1	CASRGQGLYNEQFF	TGTGCCAGTCGTGGACAGGGGTTATACAATGAGCAGTTCTTC
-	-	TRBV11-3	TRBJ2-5	CASSLGAGGRQETQYF	TGTGCCAGCAGCTTAGGAGCCGGGGGGCGGCAAGAGACCCAGTACTTC
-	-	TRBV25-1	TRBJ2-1	CASSESRAANYNEQFF	TGTGCCAGCAGTGAATCGCGGGCGGCCAACTACAATGAGCAGTTCTTC
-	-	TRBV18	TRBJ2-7	CASSLFPTGALYQQYF	TGTGCCAGCTCACTTTTCCCCACCGGGGCACTTTACCAGCAGTACTTC
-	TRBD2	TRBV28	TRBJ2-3	CASSVGSGSGTDTQYF	TGTGCCAGCAGCGTGGGGAGCGGGAGCGGCACAGATACGCAGTATTTT
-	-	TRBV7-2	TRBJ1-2	CASSLAIGGYTF	TGTGCCAGCAGCTTAGCCATCGGTGGCTACACCTTC
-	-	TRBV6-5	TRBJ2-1	CASRLTSYNEQFF	TGTGCCAGCAGACTGACATCTTACAATGAGCAGTTCTTC
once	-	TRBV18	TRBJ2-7	CASSPGTGSYEQYF	TGTGCCAGCTCACCTGGGACCGGTTCCTACGAGCAGTACTTC
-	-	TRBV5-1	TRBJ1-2	CASSTGGAQGYTF	TGCGCCAGCTCCACGGGGGGGGCCCAGGGCTACACCTTC
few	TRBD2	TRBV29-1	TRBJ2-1	CSVRSSGYNEQFF	TGCAGCGTTAGATCTAGCGGCTACAATGAGCAGTTCTTC
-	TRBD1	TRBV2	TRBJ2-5	CASTWDRGRETQYF	TGTGCCAGCACTTGGGACAGGGGGCGTGAGACCCAGTACTTC
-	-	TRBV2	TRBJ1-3	CASSGNSGTIYF	TGTGCCAGCAGTGGGAACAGTGGCACCATATATTTT
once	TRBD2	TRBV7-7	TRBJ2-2	CASSLGEGSGELFF	TGTGCCAGCAGCTTGGGGGAGGGGTCCGGGGAGCTGTTTTTT
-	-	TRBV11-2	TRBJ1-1	CASSTQRNTEAFF	TGTGCCAGCAGCACCCAACGGAACACTGAAGCTTTCTTT
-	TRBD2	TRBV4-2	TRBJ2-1	CASSQGSGSSYNEQFF	TGTGCCAGCAGCCAAGGTAGCGGGAGCTCCTACAATGAGCAGTTCTTC
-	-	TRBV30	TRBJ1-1	CAWSVSVWDFPEAFF	TGTGCCTGGAGTGTATCTGTCTGGGACTTCCCTGAAGCTTTCTTT
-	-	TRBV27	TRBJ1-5	CASSLWGNQPQHF	TGTGCCAGCAGTTTATGGGGTAATCAGCCCCAGCATTTT
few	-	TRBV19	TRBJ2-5	CASSIIGSQETQYF	TGTGCCAGTAGTATAATTGGGAGCCAAGAGACCCAGTACTTC
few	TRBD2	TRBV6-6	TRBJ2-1	CASSPLGTSQFF	TGTGCCAGCAGTCCTCTGGGGACTAGTCAGTTCTTC
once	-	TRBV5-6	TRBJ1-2	CASSSSGGPYGYTF	TGTGCCAGCAGCTCGAGTGGGGGGCCCTATGGCTACACCTTC
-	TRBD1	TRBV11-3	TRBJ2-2	CASSLWPPGQGLTGELFF	TGTGCCAGCAGCCTATGGCCCCCGGGACAGGGGTTGACCGGGGAGCTGTTTTTT
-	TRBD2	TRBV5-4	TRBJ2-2	CASSDLRGGPSGELFF	TGTGCCAGCAGCGACCTTAGGGGAGGGCCTTCCGGGGAGCTGTTTTTT
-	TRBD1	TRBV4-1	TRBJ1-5	CASSQDYGTDQPQHF	TGCGCCAGCAGCCAAGATTATGGGACAGATCAGCCCCAGCATTTT
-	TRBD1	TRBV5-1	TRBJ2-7	CASSLGFGTGVAEQYF	TGCGCCAGCAGCTTGGGTTTCGGGACAGGGGTGGCCGAGCAGTACTTC
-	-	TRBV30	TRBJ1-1	CAWKRGMNTEAFF	TGTGCCTGGAAAAGGGGCATGAACACTGAAGCTTTCTTT
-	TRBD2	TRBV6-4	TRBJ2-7	CASRPPGGSYEQYF	TGTGCCAGCAGGCCCCCGGGCGGGAGCTACGAGCAGTACTTC
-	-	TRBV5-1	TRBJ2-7	CASSPGEGGERGEQYF	TGCGCCAGCAGCCCGGGGGAGGGGGGAGAAAGGGGCGAGCAGTACTTC
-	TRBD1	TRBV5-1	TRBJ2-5	CASSFAGGETQYF	TGCGCCAGCAGCTTCGCAGGGGGAGAGACCCAGTACTTC
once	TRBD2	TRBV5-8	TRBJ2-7	CAPRASGRAREQYF	TGTGCACCCCGCGCTAGCGGGAGGGCAAGGGAGCAGTACTTC
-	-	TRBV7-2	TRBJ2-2	CASSRSSANTGELFF	TGTGCCAGCAGCCGTTCTAGCGCGAACACCGGGGAGCTGTTTTTT
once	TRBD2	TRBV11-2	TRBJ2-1	CASSLDLTGLAGYEQFF	TGTGCCAGCAGCTTAGATTTGACTGGACTAGCGGGATATGAGCAGTTCTTC
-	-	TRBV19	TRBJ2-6	CASKALPYGANVLTF	TGTGCCAGTAAGGCTCTTCCTTATGGGGCCAACGTCCTGACTTTC
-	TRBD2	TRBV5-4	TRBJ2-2	CASSLGGLAALGTGELFF	TGTGCCAGCAGCCTTGGGGGACTAGCGGCCCTGGGGACCGGGGAGCTGTTTTTT